The 10 T cell receptor beta chains given below trace back to one sample, sequenced in a study of T cell responses to AZD1222 COVID-19 vaccine. Assay used: immunoSEQ multiplex PCR; TCRdb lists only in-frame clones, some missing. The sample records 120,000 to 150,000 clones, 70% to 90% being singletons. Sequencing used peripheral blood, obtained on day 0 of AZD1222 vaccination. The receptor source for this set is an adult in good health.

The CDR3 DNA sequence: TGTGCCAGCAGCCCCGGACAGGGGCGCACTGAGCAGTTCTTC. Its translation is CASSPGQGRTEQFF. This chain links TRBV5-4 with TRBJ2-1, with 9 bases identical to TRBD1. Trimming took 4 bases from V and 9 from J; bases not matched to a gene: 8. The CDR3 contains 14 residues. CDR1 and CDR2 from the germline V gene are SGHNT and YYREEE (reference sequence).

The V gene is TRBV2, the J gene TRBJ1-5; 9 bases are a match to TRBD1. The CDR3 loop spans 16 amino acids. The germline gives CDR1 SNHLY, CDR2 FYNNEI. V was pared by 1 base and J by 5 bases, with 6 bases of the junction left unmatched. The CDR3 nucleotides read TGTGCCAGCAGTGAAGGGGTCGGACAGGGGCATCAGCCCCAGCATTTT. It translates to CASSEGVGQGHQPQHF.

V gene TRBV14 combines with J gene TRBJ2-5; 7 positions match TRBD2. From germline, CDR1 is SGHDN and CDR2 FVKESK. J lost 5 bases, V lost 0 bases, and 6 bases had no gene match. This CDR3 spans 15 amino acids. The chain's CDR3 is CASSQEGGPWETQYF. CDR3 bases: TGTGCCAGCAGCCAAGAGGGAGGGCCCTGGGAGACCCAGTACTTC.

The chain carries TRBV6-5 and TRBJ2-1; 12 nucleotides align to TRBD1. The V gene end was trimmed by 6 bases and the J gene end by 9 bases; junction bases not matched to a gene: 9. Per the germline V gene, CDR1 is MNHEY and CDR2 is SVGAGI. There are 15 residues in the CDR3. CDR3 nucleotide sequence: TGTGCCAGCAGCGGGACAGGGGGCGTGTTCTCTGAGCAGTTCTTC. The encoded protein is CASSGTGGVFSEQFF.

This chain's CDR3 is CASSERGGATQHF. The CDR3 nucleotides are TGTGCCAGCAGTGAAAGAGGTGGGGCGACCCAGCATTTT. The J gene is TRBJ1-5, the V gene TRBV6-1, with a possible D match to TRBD1 (5 bases). The germline V gene has CDR1 MNHNS and CDR2 SASEGT. The CDR3 totals 13 residues. V lost 2 bases, J lost 11 bases, and 13 bases lay in between.

The genes are TRBV25-1 and TRBJ1-4; the match to TRBD1 covers 7 bases. The germline gives CDR1 MGHDK, CDR2 SYGVNS. Trimming at V came to 0 bases and at J to 4 bases, leaving 5 bases not matched to a gene. The CDR3 runs 16 residues. CDR3 coding DNA: TGTGCCAGCAGTGAATATAGGACAGGTGATAATGAAAAACTGTTTTTT. It yields the protein CASSEYRTGDNEKLFF.

The chain couples TRBV2 to TRBJ1-1, with D possibly TRBD1 on 5 matching bases. The CDR3 contains 14 residues. V lost 6 bases and J lost 10, with 21 bases in between. The V gene's germline CDR1 is SNHLY and CDR2 FYNNEI. The CDR3 region is CASRGETSHWGAFF. The CDR3 bases are TGTGCCAGCAGGGGGGAAACGTCTCACTGGGGAGCTTTCTTT. The full variable domain, in which reference TRBV2 and TRBJ1-1 provide the parts outside the CDR3, is EPEVTQTPSHQVTQMGQEVILRCVPISNHLYFYWYRQILGQKVEFLVSFYNNEISEKSEIFDDQFSVERPDGSNFTLKIRSTKLEDSAMYFCASRGETSHWGAFFGQGTRLTVV.

The table lists this clone with a count of one. This sequence joins TRBV4-3 and TRBJ1-1; 7 bases line up with TRBD1. The CDR3 length is 13 residues. Germline values: CDR1 LGHNA, CDR2 YSLEER. V was pared by 4 bases and J by 10 bases, with 9 bases of the junction left unmatched. The CDR3 protein is CASSLLQGKGAFF. The CDR3 DNA follows: TGCGCCAGCAGCCTTTTACAGGGGAAAGGAGCTTTCTTT.

The CDR3 DNA follows: TGTGCCAGCAGTTTAAGGACGGTTTATGGCTACACCTTC. Residues: CASSLRTVYGYTF. The J gene is TRBJ1-2, the V gene TRBV12-3 or TRBV12-4; D gene uncertain. This CDR3 is built from 13 residues. V was trimmed by 2 bases and J by 5 bases, leaving 9 bases between them.

The chain joins TRBV13 to TRBJ1-1; D not certain. V was shortened by 4 bases and J by 1 base, with 7 bases between the two germline ends. Germline CDR1 reads PRHDT; CDR2 reads FYEKMQ (reference sequence). The CDR3 length is 13 residues. The CDR3 is CASSSGENTEAFF. CDR3 in DNA: TGTGCCAGCAGCTCCGGTGAGAACACTGAAGCTTTCTTT.